A single sample gave rise to the 19 T cell receptor beta chains below, sequenced in a study of beta chain features in type 1 diabetes (dated by TCRdb to 2016 to 2019). The paper's findings and limits, for the study overall: Type 1 diabetes patients showed a moderate but significant shortening of TCRB CDR3 length in all four CD4+ subsets.

These TCRs' antigens remain unknown. The method behind the library was the immunoSEQ multiplex PCR assay. The entire amount of isolated RNA was reverse transcribed using the High Capacity cDNA Reverse Transcription Kit, so the sequenced TCRB transcripts were expressed ones. TCRdb carries this immuneACCESS record with in-frame sequences only. Its versions omit some clonotypes, under half of them owing to an unresolved V gene in the studies checked, with the rest unexplained. This sample has a few hundred thousand clones in its table, and around 24% of those were observed once. Together, the top ten hold about 0.012% of the sample. Sequencing input: naive CD4+ T cells from blood. The cell subset or site label on this specimen signifies: true naive CD4+ T cells. These receptors were obtained from a woman under 40 with type 1 diabetes.

In its sample, this clone was seen a few times. The CDR3 coding sequence is TGTGCCAGCAACATAGAACAGGTGGGGACTGAAGCTTTCTTT. Residues: CASNIEQVGTEAFF. V and J are TRBV2 and TRBJ1-1; D may be TRBD1 (5 bases). Deletions cut 7 bases from V and 5 bases from J, with 17 bases between. The CDR3 extends over 14 amino acids. Germline loops: CDR1 SNHLY, CDR2 FYNNEI.

This clone was counted only a few times. V gene TRBV18 combines with J gene TRBJ2-5, with 8 bases that match TRBD1. Germline CDR1 and CDR2: KGHSH and LQKENI. The V and J ends lost 4 bases and 5 bases, in that order; junction bases with no gene match: 6. The CDR3 runs to 14 residues. The CDR3 region is CASSRPDRGETQYF. The CDR3 region has the DNA TGTGCCAGCTCACGCCCCGACAGGGGCGAGACCCAGTACTTC.

This chain connects TRBV18 to TRBJ2-7; D uncertain. Germline CDR1 is KGHSH and CDR2 is LQKENI. This CDR3 is built from 12 residues. V was cut by 2 bases and J by 7 bases, with 9 bases left in between. CDR3 amino acids: CASSPRTEEQYF. CDR3 sequence (DNA): TGTGCCAGCTCACCAAGAACTGAGGAGCAGTACTTC.

This clone has a handful of counts. The gene calls are TRBV29-1 and TRBJ1-5; D is possibly TRBD1 (5 bases). The CDR3 sequence is 12 residues long. Between the trimmed V and J ends, which lost 7 bases and 7 bases, there was a span of 14 bases. Germline V gives CDR1 SQVTM, CDR2 ANQGSEA. The CDR3 DNA is TGCAGCGCTGGGGCAGGTAGGCAGCCCCAGCATTTT. Its protein is CSAGAGRQPQHF.

This clone turned up a few times. The genes are TRBV25-1 and TRBJ1-2; 9 nucleotides match TRBD1. Germline V lookup: CDR1 MGHDK, CDR2 SYGVNS. V lost 8 bases to trimming and J lost 8 bases; unmatched junction nucleotides: 6. The CDR3 runs to 12 residues. CDR3 sequence: CASWDRAIGYTF. The CDR3 coding sequence is TGTGCCAGCTGGGACAGGGCGATCGGCTACACCTTC.

The V and J genes are TRBV11-2 and TRBJ1-1; 7 bases agree with TRBD1. The CDR3 has 12 amino acids. V trimming: 1 base; J trimming: 13 bases; junction bases outside the gene matches: 6. Germline V CDR1 and CDR2: SGHAT, FQNNGV. CDR3 in DNA: TGTGCCAGCAGCTTAGCGACAGGGTCAAATTTCTTT. Translating gives CASSLATGSNFF.

This chain connects TRBV5-1 to TRBJ2-1; 7 bases fit TRBD2. V lost 3 bases to trimming and J lost 4 bases; unmatched junction nucleotides: 4. CDR3 length: 14 amino acids. CDR1 and CDR2 from the germline V gene are SGHRS and YFSETQ. The CDR3 bases are TGCGCCAGCAGCTGGCTAGCGGAGTACAATGAGCAGTTCTTC. This sequence encodes CASSWLAEYNEQFF.

There are a few counts of this clone. This rearrangement joins TRBV18 to TRBJ2-1, with 8 nucleotides matching TRBD2. V lost 0 bases and J lost 5; bases outside the gene matches: 0. Germline CDR1 is KGHSH and CDR2 is LQKENI. This CDR3 contains 14 residues. CDR3 coding DNA: TGTGCCAGCTCACCACCGGGACTAGACAATGAGCAGTTCTTC. Its protein product is CASSPPGLDNEQFF.

V and J are TRBV4-1 and TRBJ1-2, with unresolved D. Germline lookup yields CDR1 MGHRA and CDR2 YSYEKL. The CDR3 loop spans 14 amino acids. V dropped 6 bases and J dropped 3 bases, with 14 bases sitting between them. This CDR3 is CASSRAPLDYGYTF. The CDR3 DNA reads as TGCGCCAGCAGTCGCGCGCCCCTAGACTATGGCTACACCTTC.

V usage is TRBV5-1 and J usage is TRBJ1-1; D may be TRBD1 (5 bases). In germline, CDR1 is SGHRS, CDR2 YFSETQ. Trimming removed 1 base from V and 4 bases from J, with 11 bases in between. This CDR3 has 14 residues. The CDR3 nucleotides are TGCGCCAGCAGCTTGCAGGGCGGGAGCACTGAAGCTTTCTTT. It codes for CASSLQGGSTEAFF.

The V and J genes are TRBV23-1 and TRBJ1-2; D perhaps matches TRBD1 (5 bases). TRBV23-1 is known as an ORF, though its function is uncertain. Trimming removed 1 base from V and 4 bases from J, with 10 bases in between. CDR3 length equals 14 residues. DNA for the CDR3: TGCGCCAGCAGTCAATTGGGCAGGGCCTATGGCTACACCTTC. It encodes CASSQLGRAYGYTF.

The V and J genes are TRBV13 and TRBJ2-5, with unresolved D. This CDR3 contains 13 residues. V was pared by 1 base and J by 4 bases, with 7 bases between. Germline CDR1 and CDR2: PRHDT and FYEKMQ (reference sequence). The CDR3 nucleotides are TGTGCCAGCAGCTTAGTACAGCTAGAGACCCAGTACTTC. It translates to CASSLVQLETQYF. Together with reference TRBV13 and TRBJ2-5, the CDR3 gives the full variable domain: AAGVIQSPRHLIKEKRETATLKCYPIPRHDTVYWYQQGPGQDPQFLISFYEKMQSDKGSIPDRFSAQQFSDYHSELNMSSLELGDSALYFCASSLVQLETQYFGPGTRLLVL.

The rearrangement uses TRBV27 and TRBJ1-5; perhaps TRBD1 as D (6 bases). Germline V gene data show CDR1 as MNHEY and CDR2 as SMNVEV (reference sequence). The CDR3 is 13 residues long. V lost 4 bases, J lost 5 bases, and 9 bases lay in between. The CDR3 sequence: CASSYRADQPQHF. CDR3 bases: TGTGCCAGCAGTTACAGGGCTGATCAGCCCCAGCATTTT.

The genes are TRBV18 and TRBJ2-6; maybe TRBD1 (5 bases). The CDR3 spans 17 residues. V lost 4 bases and J lost 1, with 14 bases in between. Germline V gene data show CDR1 as KGHSH and CDR2 as LQKENI. The CDR3 here is CASSLRQTPSGANVLTF. In DNA form, the CDR3 reads TGTGCCAGCTCACTCCGACAGACGCCTTCTGGGGCCAACGTCCTGACTTTC.

The table lists this clone with a few counts. The rearrangement links TRBV29-1 to TRBJ1-5; D perhaps matches TRBD1 (5 bases). V gave up 4 bases and J gave up 5 bases, with 9 bases separating them. Germline V gives CDR1 SQVTM, CDR2 ANQGSEA. CDR3 length: 12 amino acids. The CDR3 loop is CSVGQRDQPQHF. CDR3 nucleotides: TGCAGCGTTGGACAGCGAGATCAGCCCCAGCATTTT.

CDR3 DNA sequence: TGCGCCAGCAGCTTAAGCGGGACCGACTACAATGAGCAGTTCTTC. Protein sequence: CASSLSGTDYNEQFF. This chain connects TRBV4-1 to TRBJ2-1; 7 bases align to TRBD2. The V and J ends lost 5 bases and 3 bases, in that order; junction bases with no gene match: 7. This CDR3 has 15 amino acids. CDR1 MGHRA and CDR2 YSYEKL come from the germline V gene.

The sample holds a few counts of this clone. The DNA of the CDR3 is TGTGCCAGTAGTATTGCCAGAATTAATGAAAAACTGTTTTTT. Translation gives CASSIARINEKLFF. V gene TRBV19 combines with J gene TRBJ1-4; D not certain. V was clipped by 3 bases and J by 4 bases, with 9 bases between them. This CDR3 is 14 amino acids long. Germline loops: CDR1 LNHDA, CDR2 SQIVND (reference sequence).

This clone was observed a few times. The chain carries TRBV4-2 and TRBJ2-3, with 7 bases lining up with TRBD2. CDR1 and CDR2 (germline): LGHNA, YNFKEQ. The CDR3 is made up of 18 amino acids. Germline trimming cut 1 base from V and 0 bases from J; bases unmatched to any gene: 10. For the CDR3, the DNA is TGTGCCAGCAGCCAAGCGGTAGATGGCGGGAGAAGCACAGATACGCAGTATTTT. It translates to CASSQAVDGGRSTDTQYF.

The chain has TRBV19 and TRBJ2-7; TRBD1 agrees at 7 bases. With V trimmed by 5 bases and J by 0 bases, 7 bases remained unmatched. CDR1 is LNHDA, CDR2 SQIVND, per germline (reference sequence). CDR3 length equals 15 residues. The CDR3 sequence is CASSDGQAHSYEQYF. CDR3 nucleotides: TGTGCCAGTAGTGACGGACAGGCACACTCCTACGAGCAGTACTTC.